One and the same sample provided the 3 T cell receptor beta chains below, sequenced in a study of blood T cell repertoires in COVID-19. Here immunoSEQ multiplex PCR was the method, and the copy in TCRdb shows in-frame clones only, minus some. The data show nearly 50,000 clones, with around 86% seen just once and 2% to 2.5% held by the top ten. The sample taken for sequencing was peripheral blood. Receptor source: a woman older than 75 with COVID-19, enrolled during active disease.

CDR3 loop: CASSHTDKFGYTF. The CDR3 DNA reads as TGCGCCAGCAGCCATACCGACAAATTTGGCTACACCTTC. The chain has TRBV4-1 and TRBJ1-2; D is undetermined. CDR3 size: 13 residues. Germline assignment: CDR1 MGHRA and CDR2 YSYEKL. With 3 bases removed from V and 7 bases from J, the gap between germline ends came to 12 bases.

CDR3 sequence: CASSLTGEYGYTF. In DNA form, the CDR3 reads TGCGCCAGCAGCTTAACAGGGGAGTATGGCTACACCTTC. The chain recombines TRBV5-1 with TRBJ1-2, with TRBD1 matching over 7 bases. Germline loops: CDR1 SGHRS, CDR2 YFSETQ. The ends lost 2 bases at V and 5 bases at J; junction bases unmatched: 3. The CDR3 length is 13 residues.

The gene calls are TRBV3-1 (or the pseudogene TRBV3-2) and TRBJ1-4, with D hard to call. CDR1 is LGHDT and CDR2 is YNNKEL in the germline V gene (reference sequence). The CDR3 length is 13 residues. The V end was cut by 0 bases, the J end by 4 bases, with 3 bases between. CDR3 bases: TGTGCCAGCAGCCAAGACAGTAATGAAAAACTGTTTTTT. Translating gives CASSQDSNEKLFF.